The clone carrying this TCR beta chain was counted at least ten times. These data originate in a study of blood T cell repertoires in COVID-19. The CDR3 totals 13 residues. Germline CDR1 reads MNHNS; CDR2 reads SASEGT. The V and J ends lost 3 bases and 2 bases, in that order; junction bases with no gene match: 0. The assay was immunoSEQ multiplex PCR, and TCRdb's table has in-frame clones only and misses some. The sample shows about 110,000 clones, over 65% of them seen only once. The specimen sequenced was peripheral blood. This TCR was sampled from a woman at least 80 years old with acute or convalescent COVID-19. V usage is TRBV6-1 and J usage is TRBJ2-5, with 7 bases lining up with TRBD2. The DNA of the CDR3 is TGTGCCAGCAGTGAGGGGGGGCAAGAGACCCAGTACTTC. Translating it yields CASSEGGQETQYF.